A selection of T cell receptor beta chains follows, all from one sample in a study of blood T cell repertoires in COVID-19. Assay: immunoSEQ multiplex PCR; the TCRdb copy retains only in-frame clones and omits some. The sample lists 300,000 to 400,000 clones, approximately 90% seen once, with less than 3.5% in the top ten. Sequencing input: peripheral blood. These receptors all come from a woman aged 18-35 years who had recovered from COVID-19. Each CDR3 is given with its conserved first and last residue. D genes are given only for firm matches. Expanded clones get a size class; other rows say once, few or many, or leave the size out.

V gene	D gene	clone size	J gene	CDR3 DNA	CDR3 protein
TRBV5-4	.	.	TRBJ2-5	TGTGCCAGCAGCTTGAGAAGGGAGAGACCCCAAGAGACCCAGTACTTC	CASSLRRERPQETQYF
TRBV19	.	.	TRBJ2-6	TGTGCCAGTACCCGGGGTTTGGCTGGGGGCGAGGGGGCCAACGTCCTGACTTTC	CASTRGLAGGEGANVLTF
TRBV27	.	.	TRBJ1-6	TGTGCCAGCAGTTCGGGGACTCGAGCTAATTCACCCCTCCACTTT	CASSSGTRANSPLHF
TRBV5-6	.	.	TRBJ1-6	TGTGCCAGCAGCCCTTCCATCGGTATTCGGGATTCACCCCTCCACTTT	CASSPSIGIRDSPLHF
TRBV11-3	TRBD1	.	TRBJ2-5	TGTGCCAGCAGCTTAGCGGCCTTGCGACAGGGTATTTTGGAGACCCAGTACTTC	CASSLAALRQGILETQYF
TRBV6-5	.	.	TRBJ2-4	TGTGCCAGCTCAAGATCGGCCAGGGTAAACATTCAGTACTTC	CASSRSARVNIQYF
TRBV24-1	TRBD1	.	TRBJ2-3	TGTGCCACCAGTGATCGACAGGGGAGGCCAGATACGCAGTATTTT	CATSDRQGRPDTQYF
TRBV29-1	TRBD2	.	TRBJ2-1	TGCAGCGTTGAAGAAAATCCGGGAGGTGAGCAGTTCTTC	CSVEENPGGEQFF
TRBV5-5	TRBD1	.	TRBJ1-5	TGTGCCAGCAGCCACAGGGGGATGGGGTATAGCAATCAGCCCCAGCATTTT	CASSHRGMGYSNQPQHF
TRBV10-2	.	.	TRBJ1-1	TGCGCCAGCAGTGAGTCGCAACAGATCGAAGCTTTCTTT	CASSESQQIEAFF
TRBV19	.	.	TRBJ1-5	TGTGCCAGTAGTAAAGCCCGGGCCGGGGATGAGAGCCAGCCCCAGCATTTT	CASSKARAGDESQPQHF
TRBV12-3/TRBV12-4	.	.	TRBJ1-1	TGTGCCAGCAGTTACCAGGGCAGCACTGAAGCTTTCTTT	CASSYQGSTEAFF
TRBV2	.	.	TRBJ1-2	TGTGCCAGCAGCGAGGGATACCCTAACTATGGCTACACCTTC	CASSEGYPNYGYTF
TRBV3-1/TRBV3-2	.	.	TRBJ1-6	TGTGCCAGCAGCCAAGGCAGGGGTAGTTCACCCCTCCACTTT	CASSQGRGSSPLHF
TRBV4-1	.	.	TRBJ2-2	TGCGCCAGCAGCCAAGATGTCGGGAGAAGCGGCATCACCGGGGAGCTGTTTTTT	CASSQDVGRSGITGELFF
TRBV30	TRBD1	few	TRBJ1-5	TGTGCCTGGAGTGCCCGGGGTGGACAGGGGAATCAGCCCCAGCATTTT	CAWSARGGQGNQPQHF
TRBV20-1	TRBD2	.	TRBJ2-1	TGCAGTGCTTTTAGCGGGAGGGAGCAGTTCTTC	CSAFSGREQFF
TRBV7-8	TRBD2	.	TRBJ2-1	TGTGCCAGCAGCTTGGCCACCGGGACTAGCGGAGTAGGGGAGCAGTTCTTC	CASSLATGTSGVGEQFF
TRBV29-1	TRBD1	.	TRBJ1-2	TGCAGCGTTGAAGATATTCCAGGGGGCAACGGCTACACCTTC	CSVEDIPGGNGYTF
TRBV30	.	.	TRBJ1-4	TGTGCCTGGAGTCCTCTGGGGCATGCTAATGAAAAACTGTTTTTT	CAWSPLGHANEKLFF
TRBV3-1/TRBV3-2	.	.	TRBJ2-6	TGTGCCAGCAGCCAAGTGGGGGGGCCCTCTGGGGCCAACGTCCTGACTTTC	CASSQVGGPSGANVLTF
TRBV14	.	.	TRBJ2-1	TGTGCCAGCAGCCAACGGGGGTTGACCTACAATGAGCAGTTCTTC	CASSQRGLTYNEQFF
TRBV4-1	TRBD1	.	TRBJ1-2	TGCGCCAGCAGCCAAGTCGTGACAGGGGAAGGGTATGGCTACACCTTC	CASSQVVTGEGYGYTF
TRBV10-1	TRBD1	few	TRBJ1-2	TGCGCCAGCAGTGACCGGACAGGGGATGGCTACACCTTC	CASSDRTGDGYTF
TRBV5-6	.	.	TRBJ1-6	TGTGCCAGCAGCTTGGGGGCGAATCATTCACCCCTCCACTTT	CASSLGANHSPLHF
TRBV7-9	TRBD1	.	TRBJ2-2	TGTGCCAGCAGCCCACCCCGGACAGGCTTCACCGGGGAGCTGTTTTTT	CASSPPRTGFTGELFF
TRBV6-5	.	once	TRBJ2-1	TGTGCCAGCAGTTACTCGGGGACTGGCAATGAGCAGTTCTTC	CASSYSGTGNEQFF
TRBV6-5	.	once	TRBJ1-5	TGTGCCAGCACAGACTCGCTAACTCAGCCCCAGCATTTT	CASTDSLTQPQHF